This T cell receptor beta chain is drawn from a study of identical twins. Overall study results and limits: Models came in too low on out-of-frame TCR alpha sharing in monozygotic twins. Conclusions leaned on cross-sectional statistical analysis and did not track the same donors over time.

As concerns this clonotype: Antigen: not known.

Germline CDR1 is KGHDR and CDR2 is SFDVKD. The CDR3 length is 15 residues. V was clipped by 3 bases and J by 4 bases; unmatched bases: 6. TCRdb redid the calling of the 5' RACE reads with MiXCR, one entry per CDR3 protein. The sample holds some 1,600,000 distinct CDR3 sequences; 25% to 35% are singletons and the top ten take approximately 0.29%. This receptor was obtained from a newborn girl in good health. Material: cord blood. The V call is TRBV24-1, the J call TRBJ2-5; 8 positions agree with TRBD1. The CDR3 sequence is CATSDTRTGRETQYF. Written as DNA, the CDR3 is TGTGCCACCAGTGATACACGGACAGGGAGAGAGACCCAGTACTTC.